This entry features one TCR beta chain sequence. This entry is derived from a study of cytomegalovirus exposure and HLA in healthy donors. The study ran its PCR with 60 Vbeta and 13 Jbeta primers. Profiled with immunoSEQ multiplex PCR; TCRdb holds only in-frame clones, not every one. The repertoire consists of about 120,000 clones, with over 15% occurring once and the leading ten covering roughly 2%. Sequencing input: PBMCs. The TCR comes from a woman between 18 and 29 years old in good health and CMV-seronegative.

The CDR3 sequence is CASSLAPRVTVSGANVLTF. CDR3 coding DNA: TGTGCCAGCAGCTTAGCTCCCAGGGTTACGGTATCTGGGGCCAACGTCCTGACTTTC. V usage is TRBV7-9 and J usage is TRBJ2-6; perhaps TRBD1 as D (5 bases). The CDR3 loop spans 19 amino acids. The germline V and J ends were trimmed by 0 bases and 1 base, with 16 bases remaining between them. Per germline, CDR1 SEHNR and CDR2 FQNEAQ (reference sequence). Based on the CDR3 plus reference TRBV7-9 and TRBJ2-6, the full variable domain is DTGVSQNPRHKITKRGQNVTFRCDPISEHNRLYWYRQTLGQGPEFLTYFQNEAQLEKSRLLSDRFSAERPKGSFSTLEIQRTEQGDSAMYLCASSLAPRVTVSGANVLTFGAGSRLTVL.